Shown below are 5 T cell receptor beta chains from a single sample sequenced in a study of naive and memory T cell subsets. Whole blood, 2.5 ml, came from adult healthy volunteers. Blood and skin TCR RNA was reverse transcribed with alpha and beta constant primers. TCRdb re-analysed the 5' RACE reads in MiXCR, keeping a single row per CDR3 protein. This table has 25,000 to 30,000 distinct CDR3 sequences, roughly 25% appearing once. The receptors derive from a female donor in good health.

By share, this clonotype counts as medium-sized. The chain recombines TRBV20-1 with TRBJ2-6; the match to TRBD1 covers 7 bases. In germline, CDR1 is DFQATT, CDR2 SNEGSKA (reference sequence). The V and J ends lost 6 bases and 4 bases, in that order; junction bases with no gene match: 6. The CDR3 runs to 14 residues. CDR3 amino acids: CSARQGSGANVLTF. In DNA form, the CDR3 reads TGCAGTGCGCGACAGGGATCGGGGGCCAACGTCCTGACTTTC.

At least ten counts were recorded for this clonotype. The chain carries TRBV18 and TRBJ1-5; 9 bases fit TRBD1. V was clipped by 2 bases and J by 9 bases; unmatched bases: 8. There are 15 residues in the CDR3. Per germline, CDR1 KGHSH and CDR2 LQKENI. The CDR3 protein is CASSPGQGFHPPQHF. As DNA, the CDR3 is TGTGCCAGCTCACCAGGACAGGGGTTCCATCCGCCCCAGCATTTT.

The chain recombines TRBV11-2 with TRBJ2-7, with a tentative D call TRBD2 (6 bases). Trimming pared 1 base from V and 3 bases from J, leaving 10 bases between. Germline CDR1 is SGHAT and CDR2 is FQNNGV. The CDR3 is 14 residues long. The chain's CDR3 is CASSLGVSGYEQYF. The CDR3 nucleotides read TGTGCCAGCAGCTTAGGGGTTAGCGGCTACGAGCAGTACTTC. The full variable domain, with the rest looked up from reference TRBV11-2 and TRBJ2-7, is EAGVAQSPRYKIIEKRQSVAFWCNPISGHATLYWYQQILGQGPKLLIQFQNNGVVDDSQLPKDRFSAERLKGVDSTLKIQPAKLEDSAVYLCASSLGVSGYEQYFGPGTRLTVT.

In its sample, this clonotype ranks as medium-sized. CDR3 region: CAISEMGGEQFF. The CDR3 DNA follows: TGTGCCATCAGTGAGATGGGTGGTGAGCAGTTCTTC. The gene calls are TRBV10-3 and TRBJ2-1; D not certain. The CDR3 contains 12 residues. V was trimmed by 2 bases and J by 9 bases, leaving 8 bases between them. Germline V gene sequence: CDR1 ENHRY, CDR2 SYGVKD.

This clonotype was recorded at least ten times. The genes are TRBV11-1 and TRBJ2-3, with a tentative D call TRBD2 (5 bases). Per the germline V gene, CDR1 is SGHAT and CDR2 is FQDESV (reference sequence). The CDR3 runs to 14 residues. V was cut by 4 bases and J by 4 bases, with 12 bases left in between. The CDR3 loop is CASSSRTDADTQYF. The DNA of the CDR3 is TGTGCCAGCAGCTCTCGGACTGATGCAGATACGCAGTATTTT.